This TCR beta chain was captured in a study of Graves' ophthalmopathy and Graves' hyperthyroidism. Study details: Blood was drawn at initial diagnosis, before any treatment.

Concerning this clonotype itself: Its antigen is still unknown.

Study results and limitations: Blood repertoires reportedly contained most expanded thyroid clonotypes above 0.001 frequency.

The authors amplified TCR beta CDR3 regions from RNA transcripts. HTBI primers served in a first-round RT-PCR, which a second-round multiplex PCR followed. Each CDR3 protein is one row after TCRdb ran MiXCR on the multiplex PCR reads. Seen here are 230,000 or so distinct CDR3 sequences, around 42% observed once, and the top ten hold more than 45%. Active ophthalmopathy (CAS at least 3, NOSPECS at least 4), lasting under 3 months. It was from under 13 ml of fresh peripheral blood that the PBMCs came. The CDR3 loop spans 15 amino acids. V dropped 2 bases and J dropped 2 bases, with 13 bases sitting between them. Germline values: CDR1 SGHAT, CDR2 FQNNGV.

The clonotype comes from an adult man with Graves' ophthalmopathy. This sequence joins TRBV11-2 and TRBJ2-7, with D unresolved. The specimen sequenced was peripheral blood. The CDR3 sequence: CASSLSLVIAYEQYF. CDR3 sequence (DNA): TGTGCCAGCAGCTTATCGCTTGTGATTGCCTACGAGCAGTACTTC.